The 20 T cell receptor beta chains in this list originate from one sample, sequenced in a study of response to subunit inactivated influenza vaccine. TCRdb re-analysed the RT-PCR reads in MiXCR, keeping a single row per CDR3 protein. The sample gives more than 500,000 distinct CDR3 sequences, 11% of which show up once; 9.5% to 11% is in the top ten. The data also belong to a second study, concerning T cells expressing NK-cell markers. That paper notes: Researchers built TCR beta cDNA using 5'RACE template switching with UMIs.

The specimen comprised PBMCs from blood, sampled on the day of vaccination. Receptors originate from a man over 45 who received an inactivated influenza vaccine.

This clonotype has more than one count but fewer than ten. The CDR3 DNA is TGTGCCAGCAGCTCCCGGCGTTATGATACGCAGTATTTT. Residues: CASSSRRYDTQYF. This chain joins TRBV12-3 or TRBV12-4 and TRBJ2-3, with no clear D. Trimming took off 6 bases at V and 6 bases at J, with 13 bases between the two ends. CDR3 length: 13 amino acids.

This clonotype has ten or more counts. The chain joins TRBV9 to TRBJ2-3; 9 bases are shared with TRBD2. J gave up 6 bases and V 0 bases, and 5 bases lay outside the gene matches. Germline assignment: CDR1 SGDLS and CDR2 YYNGEE. The CDR3 runs 15 residues. CDR3 amino acids: CASSVASGILDTQYF. DNA for the CDR3: TGTGCCAGCAGCGTAGCTAGCGGGATCCTCGATACGCAGTATTTT.

The sample holds a few counts of this clonotype. The V call is TRBV7-2, the J call TRBJ1-5; tentatively, D is TRBD1 (6 bases). The CDR3 loop spans 13 amino acids. The germline gives CDR1 SGHTA, CDR2 FQGNSA. Trimming took 5 bases from V and 10 from J, leaving 15 bases between them. The CDR3 here is CASSPGQRTPQHF. The CDR3 bases are TGTGCCAGCAGCCCGGGACAAAGGACTCCCCAGCATTTT.

In this sample, this clonotype turned up a few times. V usage is TRBV9 and J usage is TRBJ2-2, with D possibly matching TRBD1 (5 bases). CDR3 length: 14 amino acids. With 2 bases removed from V and 4 bases from J, the gap between germline ends came to 9 bases. Germline V gene lookup returns CDR1 SGDLS and CDR2 YYNGEE. The CDR3 DNA sequence: TGTGCCAGCAGCGTTCAAAGGGGCACCGGGGAGCTGTTTTTT. This gives the protein CASSVQRGTGELFF.

The gene calls are TRBV20-1 and TRBJ2-1, with D unresolved. Trimming took off 3 bases at V and 1 base at J, with 13 bases between the two ends. CDR1 DFQATT and CDR2 SNEGSKA come from the germline V gene (reference sequence). This CDR3 has 15 amino acids. The CDR3 spells CSASLRWGSYNEQFF. The CDR3 nucleotides are TGCAGTGCTAGTTTGAGGTGGGGATCCTACAATGAGCAGTTCTTC.

The chain combines TRBV24-1 with TRBJ2-6, with D unclear. The CDR3 contains 14 residues. The V and J ends lost 6 bases and 0 bases respectively, with 5 bases between them. CDR1 is KGHDR and CDR2 is SFDVKD in the germline V gene. The DNA for the CDR3 is TGTGCCACCAGTTTCAGCTCTGGGGCCAACGTCCTGACTTTC. Translating it yields CATSFSSGANVLTF.

This clonotype was observed a few times. This chain connects TRBV6-5 to TRBJ2-7; D unclear. V lost 0 bases and J lost 4, with 10 bases in between. Germline values: CDR1 MNHEY, CDR2 SVGAGI. The CDR3 contains 14 residues. In nucleotides, the CDR3 is TGTGCCAGCAGTTACTCGAACCCCCCGTACGAGCAGTACTTC. The encoded protein is CASSYSNPPYEQYF.

This clonotype was recorded a few times. The V gene is TRBV20-1, the J gene TRBJ2-3; weak D call: TRBD2 (6 bases). Germline V gene lookup returns CDR1 DFQATT and CDR2 SNEGSKA (reference sequence). This CDR3 has 13 amino acids. Trimming stripped 6 bases from V and 4 bases from J, with 14 bases between. CDR3 nucleotide sequence: TGCAGTGCCCCGGGGCGGGGAGCAGATACGCAGTATTTT. Translation gives CSAPGRGADTQYF.

The chain employs TRBV2 and TRBJ1-1, with 10 bases fitting TRBD1. Germline values: CDR1 SNHLY, CDR2 FYNNEI. V shed 7 bases, J shed 0 bases, and the junction held 8 bases outside the gene matches. This CDR3 region has 16 residues. The CDR3 protein is CASIRQGASMNTEAFF. DNA of the CDR3: TGTGCCAGCATCCGACAGGGGGCAAGCATGAACACTGAAGCTTTCTTT.

This clonotype has ten or more counts. This chain connects TRBV29-1 to TRBJ2-3; weak D call: TRBD1 (5 bases). This CDR3 region has 14 residues. V was cut by 4 bases and J by 0 bases, with 11 bases left in between. The germline gives CDR1 SQVTM, CDR2 ANQGSEA. This CDR3 reads CSVGRQYSTDTQYF. The CDR3 DNA is TGCAGCGTTGGCCGACAGTATAGCACAGATACGCAGTATTTT.

The V call is TRBV2, the J call TRBJ2-1, with 7 nucleotides matching TRBD2. Per germline, CDR1 SNHLY and CDR2 FYNNEI. CDR3 length: 13 amino acids. Losses at the gene ends were 8 bases for V and 12 bases for J; bases not matched to a gene: 13. CDR3 in DNA: TGTGCCAGCGTCCTCTCGGGAGGAGTGATGCAGTTCTTC. Translation: CASVLSGGVMQFF. The full variable domain, its missing parts supplied by reference TRBV2 and TRBJ2-1, is EPEVTQTPSHQVTQMGQEVILRCVPISNHLYFYWYRQILGQKVEFLVSFYNNEISEKSEIFDDQFSVERPDGSNFTLKIRSTKLEDSAMYFCASVLSGGVMQFFGPGTRLTVL.

This chain joins TRBV6-2 or TRBV6-3 and TRBJ1-5; no clear D. V was shortened by 2 bases and J by 7 bases, with 9 bases between the two germline ends. Germline V CDR1 and CDR2: MNHEY, SVGEGT. The CDR3 extends over 13 amino acids. The DNA of the CDR3 is TGTGCCAGCAGTTACCCTGCCGGACAGCCCCAGCATTTT. Its protein is CASSYPAGQPQHF.

This clonotype was observed a handful of times. J is TRBJ2-1 and V is TRBV7-9, with a tentative D call TRBD1 (6 bases). V dropped 5 bases and J dropped 0 bases, with 17 bases sitting between them. Germline CDR1 is SEHNR and CDR2 is FQNEAQ (reference sequence). CDR3 length: 17 residues. This chain's CDR3 is CASSPRRQESSYNEQFF. The CDR3 DNA reads TGTGCCAGCAGCCCAAGAAGACAGGAGAGCTCCTACAATGAGCAGTTCTTC. Full variable domain (rest looked up from reference TRBV7-9 and TRBJ2-1): DTGVSQNPRHKITKRGQNVTFRCDPISEHNRLYWYRQTLGQGPEFLTYFQNEAQLEKSRLLSDRFSAERPKGSFSTLEIQRTEQGDSAMYLCASSPRRQESSYNEQFFGPGTRLTVL.

This clonotype appeared a few times. The rearrangement joins TRBV7-3 to TRBJ2-1; TRBD2 agrees at 7 bases. CDR1 is SGHTA and CDR2 is FQGTGA in the germline V gene. There are 15 residues in the CDR3. V dropped 3 bases and J dropped 6; count of bases not matched to a gene: 8. The CDR3 DNA sequence: TGTGCCAGCAGCTTGAGGGAGGGCCGGTTCAATGAGCAGTTCTTC. It is translated as CASSLREGRFNEQFF. Supplemented by reference TRBV7-3 and TRBJ2-1, the full variable domain reads GAGVSQTPSNKVTEKGKYVELRCDPISGHTALYWYRQSLGQGPEFLIYFQGTGAADDSGLPNDRFFAVRPEGSVSTLKIQRTERGDSAVYLCASSLREGRFNEQFFGPGTRLTVL.

In its sample, this clonotype was seen a few times. V gene TRBV6-1 combines with J gene TRBJ2-2; 9 positions match TRBD1. Trimming cost V 7 bases and J 3 bases; bases outside gene matches: 6. This CDR3 region has 15 residues. Germline-derived CDR1 and CDR2 are MNHNS and SASEGT. CDR3: CASTDRDRDTGELFF. CDR3 sequence (DNA): TGTGCCAGCACTGACCGGGACAGGGACACCGGGGAGCTGTTTTTT.

This clonotype has just a few counts. The rearrangement links TRBV10-3 to TRBJ2-3; D is possibly TRBD1 (8 bases). The V end was cut by 10 bases, the J end by 2 bases, with 13 bases between. The CDR3 is made up of 13 amino acids. From germline, CDR1 is ENHRY and CDR2 SYGVKD. In DNA, the CDR3 is TGTGCCAACAGGGGGGGGTACACAGATACGCAGTATTTT. Translation gives CANRGGYTDTQYF.

V gene TRBV6-2 or TRBV6-3 combines with J gene TRBJ2-7; 10 bases line up with TRBD2. The length of the CDR3 is 15 residues. The trim removed 1 base at V and 3 bases at J, leaving 3 bases unmatched. The germline V gene encodes CDR1 MNHEY and CDR2 SVGEGT. CDR3 amino acids: CASSYLGLASYEQYF. In nucleotides, the CDR3 is TGTGCCAGCAGTTACTTGGGACTAGCGAGCTACGAGCAGTACTTC.

The sample holds a few counts of this clonotype. The chain joins TRBV11-2 to TRBJ2-1; TRBD2 matches 15 bases. V lost 5 bases, J lost 9 bases, and 5 bases stayed unmatched. From germline, CDR1 is SGHAT and CDR2 FQNNGV. The CDR3 loop spans 15 amino acids. CDR3 loop: CASSPGLAGGAEQFF. The CDR3 DNA is TGTGCCAGCAGCCCAGGACTAGCGGGGGGGGCTGAGCAGTTCTTC.

This clonotype was detected ten times or more. The chain combines TRBV29-1 with TRBJ2-7, with D possibly matching TRBD1 (6 bases). The CDR3 extends over 13 amino acids. V was clipped by 6 bases and J by 4 bases, with 16 bases between them. CDR1 is SQVTM, CDR2 ANQGSEA, per germline. CDR3 sequence: CSVGQGMRYEQYF. The CDR3 bases are TGCAGCGTGGGGCAGGGGATGCGGTACGAGCAGTACTTC.

V is TRBV12-3 or TRBV12-4 and J is TRBJ2-1; 9 bases are a match to TRBD1. With V trimmed by 10 bases and J by 7 bases, 5 bases remained unmatched. CDR3 size: 12 residues. CDR3: CATGQGINEQFF. The CDR3 nucleotides read TGTGCCACGGGACAGGGTATAAATGAGCAGTTCTTC.